Sequencing of this TCR beta chain was carried out in a study of blood T cell repertoires in COVID-19. About the research overall: Both acute and convalescent COVID-19 samples were obtained from the United States, Italy and Spain.

Trimming left V 5 bases short and J 2 bases short, with 9 bases between. CDR1 and CDR2 from the germline V gene are MNHNY and SVGAGI (reference sequence). The CDR3 sequence is 13 residues long. Original processing notes: Reference gene primers were amplified, and this amplification served to estimate nucleated cell counts. Clones were read by immunoSEQ multiplex PCR, and TCRdb kept only the in-frame ones, dropping some. V and J calls and clone size follow that table, whereas D and trimming were derived from the DNA. The table shows 100,000 to 150,000 clones, with around four fifths occurring only once.

The rearrangement joins TRBV6-6 to TRBJ1-2, with D perhaps TRBD1 (6 bases). The TCR comes from a middle-aged man with active or convalescent COVID-19. Material for sequencing was peripheral blood. This chain's CDR3 is CASSPTGNYGYTF. The CDR3 nucleotides are TGTGCCAGCAGTCCGACAGGAAACTATGGCTACACCTTC.